These 20 T cell receptor beta chains came from one sample sequenced in a study of blood T cell repertoires in COVID-19. Some clones are missing from TCRdb's copy, which holds only in-frame ones; the method was immunoSEQ multiplex PCR. The table includes about 150,000 clones, roughly 80% detected once. Sequenced input: peripheral blood. The receptors come from a woman of 80 years or more with COVID-19, enrolled during active disease.

The chain carries TRBV9 and TRBJ2-1, with D tentatively TRBD2 (5 bases). Trimming left V 4 bases short and J 7 bases short, with 12 bases between. CDR1 is SGDLS and CDR2 is YYNGEE in the germline V gene. The CDR3 spans 13 residues. This CDR3 reads CASSPQADNEQFF. The CDR3 DNA is TGTGCCAGCAGCCCTCAAGCGGATAATGAGCAGTTCTTC.

The chain has TRBV6-5 and TRBJ2-3; 7 positions match TRBD2. The CDR3 consists of 15 residues. CDR1 MNHEY and CDR2 SVGAGI come from the germline V gene. V dropped 6 bases and J dropped 3; count of bases not matched to a gene: 9. The CDR3 nucleotides read TGTGCCAGCAGGCTGAGCGGGGCAACAACAGATACGCAGTATTTT. Protein sequence: CASRLSGATTDTQYF.

This chain connects TRBV7-2 to TRBJ2-7; D is possibly TRBD1 (8 bases). CDR1 is SGHTA, CDR2 FQGNSA, per germline. The CDR3 length is 15 residues. The germline V and J ends were trimmed by 0 bases and 7 bases, with 16 bases remaining between them. The CDR3: CASSLARNRGGEQYF. CDR3 bases: TGTGCCAGCAGCTTAGCGCGGAACAGGGGGGGGGAGCAGTACTTC.

The CDR3, as DNA: TGTGCCAGCAGCCAAGTCCAGACAGGGAGAGCTTTCTTT. The encoded protein is CASSQVQTGRAFF. The gene calls are TRBV3-1 (or the pseudogene TRBV3-2) and TRBJ1-1, with 7 positions matching TRBD1. Germline loops: CDR1 LGHDT, CDR2 YNNKEL (reference sequence). Trimming cost V 1 base and J 10 bases; bases outside gene matches: 6. The length of the CDR3 is 13 residues.

The chain carries TRBV27 and TRBJ1-4; TRBD1 might be the D (5 bases). The CDR3 runs 15 residues. Germline CDR1 reads MNHEY; CDR2 reads SMNVEV (reference sequence). Trimming removed 3 bases from V and 12 bases from J, with 20 bases in between. CDR3 DNA sequence: TGTGCCAGCAGTTTCACCAGGGCAGCCGTTGGGGAACTGTTTTTT. Its protein is CASSFTRAAVGELFF. The whole variable domain, remainder taken from reference TRBV27 and TRBJ1-4, is EAQVTQNPRYLITVTGKKLTVTCSQNMNHEYMSWYRQDPGLGLRQIYYSMNVEVTDKGDVPEGYKVSRKEKRNFPLILESPSPNQTSLYFCASSFTRAAVGELFFGSGTQLSVL.

The V gene is TRBV15, the J gene TRBJ2-5; TRBD1 is a possible D gene (6 bases). CDR1 LNHNV and CDR2 YYDKDF come from the germline V gene (reference sequence). The CDR3 has 13 amino acids. V dropped 5 bases and J dropped 5 bases, with 12 bases sitting between them. The CDR3 loop is CATSRQGTETQYF. The DNA for the CDR3 is TGTGCCACCAGCCGCCAGGGGACGGAGACCCAGTACTTC. Full variable domain (rest looked up from reference TRBV15 and TRBJ2-5): DAMVIQNPRYQVTQFGKPVTLSCSQTLNHNVMYWYQQKSSQAPKLLFHYYDKDFNNEADTPDNFQSRRPNTSFCFLDIRSPGLGDTAMYLCATSRQGTETQYFGPGTRLLVL.

J is TRBJ2-3 and V is TRBV5-1; 9 nucleotides match TRBD1. Germline V CDR1 and CDR2: SGHRS, YFSETQ. Unmatched junction bases numbered 0, after V lost 0 bases and J lost 1 base. The CDR3 is 15 residues long. The DNA for the CDR3 is TGCGCCAGCAGCTTGGGGACAGGGGGCACAGATACGCAGTATTTT. This translates into CASSLGTGGTDTQYF.

The chain joins TRBV10-3 to TRBJ1-2; maybe TRBD1 (5 bases). Germline V gene sequence: CDR1 ENHRY, CDR2 SYGVKD. The CDR3 extends over 15 amino acids. Trimming left V 10 bases short and J 3 bases short, with 21 bases between. The CDR3 sequence: CATWNPQENDYGYTF. CDR3 nucleotide sequence: TGTGCCACCTGGAATCCACAGGAAAACGACTATGGCTACACCTTC.

V gene TRBV7-9 combines with J gene TRBJ1-2; possibly TRBD1 for D (6 bases). This CDR3 is built from 14 residues. Trimming shortened V by 1 base and J by 7 bases, and 13 bases separated the two germline ends. Germline loops: CDR1 SEHNR, CDR2 FQNEAQ (reference sequence). The CDR3 spells CASSLDRGAGGYTF. DNA of the CDR3: TGTGCCAGCAGCTTAGATCGGGGGGCAGGTGGCTACACCTTC.

This chain's CDR3 is CASSSWGRNSPLHF. The DNA of the CDR3 is TGTGCCAGCAGCTCCTGGGGGCGTAATTCACCCCTCCACTTT. The chain joins TRBV27 to TRBJ1-6; maybe TRBD1 (6 bases). V lost 6 bases, J lost 6 bases, and 12 bases lay in between. The CDR3 spans 14 residues. Germline V lookup: CDR1 MNHEY, CDR2 SMNVEV (reference sequence).

The CDR3 here is CASSVSGTDTQYF. CDR3 DNA sequence: TGTGCCAGCAGTGTGTCCGGCACAGATACGCAGTATTTT. V is TRBV2 and J is TRBJ2-3; D remains unclear. The CDR3 is made up of 13 amino acids. The germline V gene has CDR1 SNHLY and CDR2 FYNNEI. Trimming removed 4 bases from V and 1 base from J, with 6 bases in between.

The chain is built from TRBV4-1 and TRBJ2-3; 7 bases fit TRBD2. CDR3 length equals 15 residues. The germline gives CDR1 MGHRA, CDR2 YSYEKL. With 3 bases clipped from V and 0 bases from J, the junction kept 3 bases outside the gene matches. CDR3 DNA: TGCGCCAGCAGCCAGCCTAGCGGTAGCACAGATACGCAGTATTTT. Translated: CASSQPSGSTDTQYF.

V gene TRBV28 combines with J gene TRBJ2-7; D might be TRBD2 (6 bases). Germline loops: CDR1 MDHEN, CDR2 SYDVKM. CDR3 length: 16 amino acids. Trimming left V 3 bases short and J 9 bases short, with 24 bases between. The CDR3 loop reads CASSFPLALAGSGQYF. The DNA of the CDR3 is TGTGCCAGCAGTTTCCCGCTGGCACTAGCCGGCTCTGGGCAGTACTTC.

V and J are TRBV5-1 and TRBJ1-2; 8 bases match TRBD1. V was clipped by 4 bases and J by 6 bases; unmatched bases: 8. The length of the CDR3 is 14 residues. The germline V gene encodes CDR1 SGHRS and CDR2 YFSETQ. The CDR3 DNA is TGCGCCAGCAGCGAGGTCGGACAGGGCGATGGCTACACCTTC. Its protein is CASSEVGQGDGYTF.

CDR3 bases: TGTGCCAGCAGCGTAACGACAGTGAACACCGGGGAGCTGTTTTTT. Its protein is CASSVTTVNTGELFF. J is TRBJ2-2 and V is TRBV9; perhaps TRBD1 as D (5 bases). V was clipped by 1 base and J by 1 base, with 8 bases between them. CDR1 and CDR2 (germline): SGDLS, YYNGEE. The CDR3 contains 15 residues. Together with reference TRBV9 and TRBJ2-2, the CDR3 gives the full variable domain: DSGVTQTPKHLITATGQRVTLRCSPRSGDLSVYWYQQSLDQGLQFLIQYYNGEERAKGNILERFSAQQFPDLHSELNLSSLELGDSALYFCASSVTTVNTGELFFGEGSRLTVL.

The V call is TRBV19, the J call TRBJ1-1; 9 bases are a match to TRBD1. From germline, CDR1 is LNHDA and CDR2 SQIVND (reference sequence). With V trimmed by 10 bases and J by 0 bases, 6 bases remained unmatched. The CDR3 loop spans 14 amino acids. The CDR3 sequence: CATTGGRMNTEAFF. The CDR3 DNA follows: TGTGCCACGACAGGGGGAAGGATGAACACTGAAGCTTTCTTT.

This sequence joins TRBV3-1 (or the pseudogene TRBV3-2) and TRBJ1-2, with TRBD1 matching over 10 bases. The CDR3 is made up of 14 amino acids. The germline CDR1 and CDR2 sequences are LGHDT and YNNKEL (reference sequence). J lost 7 bases, V lost 6 bases, and 8 bases had no gene match. CDR3 DNA: TGTGCCAGCAGGCGACAGGGGGCCTGGAGTGGCTACACCTTC. Its translation is CASRRQGAWSGYTF.

The CDR3: CASALGGTAYEQYF. CDR3 DNA: TGTGCCAGCGCCCTCGGGGGAACGGCATACGAGCAGTACTTC. This chain uses TRBV7-8 with TRBJ2-7, with D possibly matching TRBD2 (6 bases). Germline V gene sequence: CDR1 SGHVS, CDR2 FQNEAQ. CDR3 length: 14 residues. V lost 8 bases to trimming and J lost 4 bases, with 18 bases between them.

The rearrangement uses TRBV19 and TRBJ2-7; TRBD1 aligns across 7 bases. J was trimmed by 6 bases and V by 10 bases; bases with no gene match: 15. The CDR3 is 14 amino acids. In germline, CDR1 is LNHDA, CDR2 SQIVND (reference sequence). This chain's CDR3 is CATAVTGARTEQYF. CDR3 DNA: TGTGCCACCGCAGTCACAGGGGCCAGGACCGAGCAGTACTTC. Filled out from reference TRBV19 and TRBJ2-7, the complete variable domain reads DGGITQSPKYLFRKEGQNVTLSCEQNLNHDAMYWYRQDPGQGLRLIYYSQIVNDFQKGDIAEGYSVSREKKESFPLTVTSAQKNPTAFYLCATAVTGARTEQYFGPGTRLTVT.

The rearrangement joins TRBV5-1 to TRBJ2-7, with 8 nucleotides matching TRBD2. The CDR3 is made up of 14 amino acids. Trimming removed 4 bases from V and 3 bases from J; junction bases left unmatched: 6. Per the germline V gene, CDR1 is SGHRS and CDR2 is YFSETQ. CDR3 in amino acids: CASSQGTSGYEQYF. The CDR3 region has the DNA TGCGCCAGCAGCCAAGGGACTAGTGGCTACGAGCAGTACTTC.